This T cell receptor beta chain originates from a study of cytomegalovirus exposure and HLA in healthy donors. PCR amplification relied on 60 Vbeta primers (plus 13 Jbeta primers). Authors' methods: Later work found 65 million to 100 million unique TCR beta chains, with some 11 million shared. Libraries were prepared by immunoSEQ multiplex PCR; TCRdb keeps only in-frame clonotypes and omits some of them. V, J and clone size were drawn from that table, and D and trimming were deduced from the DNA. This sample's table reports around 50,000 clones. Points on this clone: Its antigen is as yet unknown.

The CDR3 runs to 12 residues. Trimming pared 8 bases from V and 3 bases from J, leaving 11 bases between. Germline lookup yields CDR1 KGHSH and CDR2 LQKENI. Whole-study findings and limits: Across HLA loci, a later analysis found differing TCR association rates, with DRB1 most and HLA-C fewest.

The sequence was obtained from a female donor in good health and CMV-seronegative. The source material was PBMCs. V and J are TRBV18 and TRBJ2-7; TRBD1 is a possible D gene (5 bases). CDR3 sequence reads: CASQDRNYEQYF. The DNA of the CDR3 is TGTGCCAGCCAAGACAGAAACTACGAGCAGTACTTC.